Each of the 13 T cell receptor beta chains below was sequenced from the same sample in a study of cytomegalovirus exposure and HLA in healthy donors. 60 Vbeta and 13 Jbeta primers were used in PCR. The protocol was immunoSEQ multiplex PCR, while the TCRdb copy is restricted to in-frame clones and leaves out a portion. Of over 85,000 clones in the sample, 70% to 90% were seen once. The sample consisted of PBMCs. These receptors all come from a man between 40 and 49 years old in good health and CMV-seronegative.

Worth noting for this clone: One end of the junction fails to match germline, which may point to a read error. The V gene is TRBV7-9, the J gene TRBJ2-2; 13 positions match TRBD2. The CDR3 has 17 residues. CDR1 is SEHNR and CDR2 is FQNEAQ in the germline V gene (reference sequence). CDR3 bases: TGTTCCAGCAGCCCCTCTCGACTAGCGGGGGGTACCGGGGAGCTGTTTTTT. This encodes CSSSPSRLAGGTGELFF.

The rearrangement links TRBV7-9 to TRBJ2-2; the match to TRBD1 covers 9 bases. The junction had 5 bases not matched to a gene; V was cut back by 5 bases and J by 4 bases. The CDR3 contains 15 residues. Per germline, CDR1 SEHNR and CDR2 FQNEAQ (reference sequence). CDR3 DNA: TGTGCCAGCAGCCCCCGGGACAGGGTCACCGGGGAGCTGTTTTTT. Amino acids: CASSPRDRVTGELFF.

The chain joins TRBV7-2 to TRBJ2-5; TRBD2 matches 12 bases. Germline V CDR1 and CDR2: SGHTA, FQGNSA. CDR3 size: 18 residues. The V and J ends lost 1 base and 5 bases, in that order; junction bases with no gene match: 11. CDR3 DNA sequence: TGTGCCAGCAGCTTAGGTTCGCTAGCGGGGGGGCGGAGGGAGACCCAGTACTTC. This sequence encodes CASSLGSLAGGRRETQYF.

This chain uses TRBV19 with TRBJ1-5, with D unresolved. This CDR3 contains 16 residues. Trimming removed 4 bases from V and 3 bases from J, with 16 bases in between. CDR1 is LNHDA and CDR2 is SQIVND in the germline V gene (reference sequence). The CDR3 coding sequence is TGTGCCAGTAGTACAAGATACCAGGAATACAATCAGCCCCAGCATTTT. The encoded protein is CASSTRYQEYNQPQHF.

The chain has TRBV18 and TRBJ1-1; possible D gene TRBD1, 5 bases. V was shortened by 0 bases and J by 10 bases, with 12 bases between the two germline ends. Germline CDR1 is KGHSH and CDR2 is LQKENI. This CDR3 contains 13 residues. The CDR3 DNA reads as TGTGCCAGCTCACCACCGAGTAACGGGGGAGCTTTCTTT. This sequence encodes CASSPPSNGGAFF.

V usage is TRBV5-6 and J usage is TRBJ2-2; 7 positions match TRBD2. CDR1 and CDR2 from the germline V gene are SGHDT and YYEEEE. CDR3 length equals 15 residues. Losses at the gene ends were 3 bases for V and 4 bases for J; bases not matched to a gene: 6. The DNA of the CDR3 is TGTGCCAGCAGCTATTACGGGGGGAGCACCGGGGAGCTGTTTTTT. It yields the protein CASSYYGGSTGELFF.

Turning to this clone: One junction end disagrees with the germline gene, perhaps due to a read error. The chain employs TRBV7-9 and TRBJ2-7; 7 bases map to TRBD1. This CDR3 contains 13 residues. CDR1 is SEHNR and CDR2 is FQNEAQ in the germline V gene (reference sequence). CDR3 in amino acids: CSSSDRQGYEQYF. CDR3 DNA sequence: TGTTCCAGCAGCGACCGACAGGGTTACGAGCAGTACTTC. The whole variable domain, remainder taken from reference TRBV7-9 and TRBJ2-7, is DTGVSQNPRHKITKRGQNVTFRCDPISEHNRLYWYRQTLGQGPEFLTYFQNEAQLEKSRLLSDRFSAERPKGSFSTLEIQRTEQGDSAMYLCSSSDRQGYEQYFGPGTRLTVT.

Of note for this clone: The junction and the germline gene differ at one end; a read error may be behind it. This rearrangement joins TRBV7-9 to TRBJ2-7, with 8 bases identical to TRBD2. The CDR3 runs 14 residues. Germline CDR1 reads SEHNR; CDR2 reads FQNEAQ (reference sequence). CDR3 in amino acids: CSSSSGFGGDEQYF. CDR3 nucleotide sequence: TGTTCCAGCAGCTCCGGCTTCGGGGGGGACGAGCAGTACTTC.

The chain uses TRBV9 and TRBJ2-5, with TRBD2 matching over 11 bases. Trimming took 4 bases from V and 2 from J; bases not matched to a gene: 7. The CDR3 runs to 16 residues. Per germline, CDR1 SGDLS and CDR2 YYNGEE. DNA of the CDR3: TGTGCCAGCAGCACACCACTAGCGGGGGATCAAGAGACCCAGTACTTC. The encoded protein is CASSTPLAGDQETQYF.

This clone was detected a few times. The genes are TRBV9 and TRBJ2-1, with TRBD2 matching over 7 bases. Germline CDR1 reads SGDLS; CDR2 reads YYNGEE. Trimming at V came to 4 bases and at J to 2 bases, leaving 6 bases not matched to a gene. The CDR3 length is 15 residues. CDR3 protein: CASSLAGETYNEQFF. The CDR3 nucleotides are TGTGCCAGCAGCTTGGCGGGGGAAACCTACAATGAGCAGTTCTTC.

The DNA for the CDR3 is TGTGCCAGCAGTCCGGACAGGGTAGTACACGAGCAGTACTTC. The encoded protein is CASSPDRVVHEQYF. The chain employs TRBV27 and TRBJ2-7; 8 positions match TRBD1. The CDR3 contains 14 residues. V lost 5 bases and J lost 5; bases outside the gene matches: 8. CDR1 is MNHEY and CDR2 is SMNVEV in the germline V gene (reference sequence).

The chain employs TRBV7-2 and TRBJ2-5; a weak D match, TRBD2 (6 bases). The CDR3 is 15 amino acids. Trimming shortened V by 5 bases and J by 4 bases, and 17 bases separated the two germline ends. Germline values: CDR1 SGHTA, CDR2 FQGNSA. This CDR3 is CASSISGLRGETQYF. The CDR3 DNA reads TGTGCCAGCAGCATATCCGGACTACGGGGAGAGACCCAGTACTTC. Supplemented by reference TRBV7-2 and TRBJ2-5, the full variable domain reads GAGVSQSPSNKVTEKGKDVELRCDPISGHTALYWYRQSLGQGLEFLIYFQGNSAPDKSGLPSDRFSAERTGGSVSTLTIQRTQQEDSAVYLCASSISGLRGETQYFGPGTRLLVL.

The chain has TRBV9 and TRBJ2-7, with a possible D match to TRBD2 (5 bases). V was cut by 0 bases and J by 3 bases, with 13 bases left in between. CDR3 size: 15 residues. Germline V gene sequence: CDR1 SGDLS, CDR2 YYNGEE. As DNA, the CDR3 is TGTGCCAGCAGCGTAGCCGCGACTACCAACTACGAGCAGTACTTC. This translates into CASSVAATTNYEQYF.